These 5 T cell receptor beta chains came from one sample sequenced in a study of blood T cell repertoires in COVID-19. Here immunoSEQ multiplex PCR was the method, and the copy in TCRdb shows in-frame clones only, minus some. This repertoire shows around 140,000 clones, over 75% found once; its top ten account for over 35%. The sequencing input was peripheral blood. The receptors were sampled from a human donor in a cohort sampled during active COVID-19.

J is TRBJ2-2 and V is TRBV6-5; D is undetermined. The V end lost 6 bases, the J end lost 1 base, and 6 bases lay between the germline ends. This CDR3 contains 13 residues. Germline V gene data show CDR1 as MNHEY and CDR2 as SVGAGI. CDR3 nucleotides: TGTGCCAGCAGCGCGGAGAACACCGGGGAGCTGTTTTTT. This codes for CASSAENTGELFF.

V is TRBV11-3 and J is TRBJ1-1; D gene uncertain. V lost 7 bases, J lost 1 base, and 4 bases lay in between. The germline gives CDR1 SGHNT, CDR2 YENEEA. This CDR3 comprises 11 residues. CDR3 nucleotide sequence: TGTGCCAGCATCCAGAACACTGAAGCTTTCTTT. It encodes CASIQNTEAFF.

Here the CDR3 DNA reads TGTGCCAGCAGATCCCAGGACAGGATAATTGATGAGCAGTTCTTC. This codes for CASRSQDRIIDEQFF. This rearrangement joins TRBV5-6 to TRBJ2-1; TRBD1 matches at 7 bases. CDR1 is SGHDT and CDR2 is YYEEEE in the germline V gene. The CDR3 runs 15 residues. V trimming: 5 bases; J trimming: 8 bases; junction bases outside the gene matches: 13.

This clone was seen more than once but under ten times. This chain uses TRBV27 with TRBJ2-5; the match to TRBD1 covers 10 bases. V was clipped by 1 base and J by 6 bases; unmatched bases: 5. The CDR3 spans 15 residues. CDR1 is MNHEY, CDR2 SMNVEV, per germline (reference sequence). CDR3 protein: CASSLFPGQGKTQYF. CDR3 coding DNA: TGTGCCAGCAGTTTATTTCCGGGACAGGGGAAGACCCAGTACTTC.

The CDR3 nucleotides read TGTGCCAGCAGCCACAATAGCGAGGGTGTCAATGAGCAGTTCTTC. It codes for CASSHNSEGVNEQFF. V and J are TRBV14 and TRBJ2-1, with D maybe TRBD2 (5 bases). This CDR3 region has 15 residues. CDR1 and CDR2 from the germline V gene are SGHDN and FVKESK. Trimming shortened V by 3 bases and J by 6 bases, and 15 bases separated the two germline ends.